The 8 T cell receptor beta chains below come from one sample, sequenced in a study of beta chain features in type 1 diabetes. Expressed TCRB transcripts were sequenced because the entire RNA isolate underwent reverse transcription. TCRdb's table, derived via immunoSEQ multiplex PCR, lists solely in-frame clones and lacks some. The data contain approximately 160,000 clones, 7.5% to 10% of them singletons. Material for sequencing was central memory CD4+ T cells from blood. The receptors originated from a woman aged 18-30 years in good health.

This chain uses TRBV15 with TRBJ2-7, with D possibly being TRBD1 (5 bases). Germline lookup yields CDR1 LNHNV and CDR2 YYDKDF (reference sequence). The CDR3 covers 14 residues. V lost 9 bases, J lost 1 base, and 16 bases lay in between. The CDR3 nucleotides read TGTGCCACTTCCTTCAGGGTCGAATCCTACGAGCAGTACTTC. This gives the protein CATSFRVESYEQYF. Full variable domain (rest looked up from reference TRBV15 and TRBJ2-7): DAMVIQNPRYQVTQFGKPVTLSCSQTLNHNVMYWYQQKSSQAPKLLFHYYDKDFNNEADTPDNFQSRRPNTSFCFLDIRSPGLGDTAMYLCATSFRVESYEQYFGPGTRLTVT.

In its sample, this clone was seen a few times. The V and J genes are TRBV30 and TRBJ1-5, with D possibly being TRBD1 (5 bases). The CDR3 consists of 14 residues. In germline, CDR1 is GTSNPN, CDR2 SVGIG (reference sequence). Deletions cut 2 bases from V and 4 bases from J, with 12 bases between. The CDR3 nucleotides read TGTGCCTGGAGTCCCCCCCCAGGGAATCAGCCCCAGCATTTT. Its translation is CAWSPPPGNQPQHF.

The rearrangement links TRBV25-1 to TRBJ2-1, with a tentative D call TRBD2 (5 bases). Germline loops: CDR1 MGHDK, CDR2 SYGVNS. The CDR3 covers 18 residues. V lost 1 base and J 0 bases, leaving 16 bases between the germline ends. The CDR3 reads CASSEFGAGDSSYNEQFF. In nucleotides, the CDR3 is TGTGCCAGCAGTGAATTTGGCGCGGGCGATAGCTCCTACAATGAGCAGTTCTTC.

The V gene is TRBV15, the J gene TRBJ2-5, with TRBD1 matching over 7 bases. Unmatched junction bases numbered 6, after V lost 0 bases and J lost 2 bases. The CDR3 has 16 amino acids. In germline, CDR1 is LNHNV, CDR2 YYDKDF (reference sequence). The CDR3 loop is CATSRDRTGGQETQYF. The CDR3 nucleotides are TGTGCCACCAGCAGAGATCGGACAGGAGGACAAGAGACCCAGTACTTC.

J is TRBJ2-5 and V is TRBV7-2, with D perhaps TRBD1 (5 bases). V lost 3 bases, J lost 1 base, and 12 bases lay in between. The CDR3 has 15 residues. The V gene's germline CDR1 is SGHTA and CDR2 FQGNSA. CDR3 DNA sequence: TGTGCCAGCAGCTTTCCAGGGTCCCTCCAAGAGACCCAGTACTTC. Its protein product is CASSFPGSLQETQYF.

In its sample, this clone was seen a few times. The same CDR3 can be traced to other DNA sequences in this sample. The CDR3 region has the DNA TGCGCCAGCAGCTCACAGGGATCCACTGAAGCTTTCTTT. The encoded protein is CASSSQGSTEAFF. This chain joins TRBV5-1 and TRBJ1-1, with D maybe TRBD1 (6 bases). With 3 bases removed from V and 4 bases from J, the gap between germline ends came to 10 bases. This CDR3 region has 13 residues. Germline V gene lookup returns CDR1 SGHRS and CDR2 YFSETQ.

As concerns this clone: This sample also contains other DNA sequences that code for the same CDR3. The rearrangement links TRBV5-1 to TRBJ1-1, with 8 bases fitting TRBD1. Trimming cost V 4 bases and J 2 bases; bases outside gene matches: 4. CDR1 is SGHRS, CDR2 YFSETQ, per germline. This CDR3 spans 14 amino acids. CDR3: CASSAGTGNTEAFF. DNA for the CDR3: TGCGCCAGCAGCGCCGGGACAGGCAACACTGAAGCTTTCTTT.

The chain couples TRBV5-1 to TRBJ1-1, with TRBD1 identical over 7 bases. CDR1 is SGHRS, CDR2 YFSETQ, per germline. CDR3 length: 14 amino acids. The V gene end was trimmed by 2 bases and the J gene end by 4 bases; junction bases not matched to a gene: 5. The CDR3 is CASSLYSGGTEAFF. Here the CDR3 DNA reads TGCGCCAGCAGCTTATATTCAGGGGGCACTGAAGCTTTCTTT.